A single sample is the source of the 22 T cell receptor beta chains below, sequenced in a study of blood T cell repertoires in COVID-19. The table came from immunoSEQ multiplex PCR; TCRdb's copy has only in-frame clones and leaves some out. Of about 15,000 clones listed, around 82% were seen once; the top ten hold just over 9%. Material: peripheral blood. The receptor set was obtained from a human donor in a cohort sampled during active COVID-19.

V and J are TRBV5-1 and TRBJ1-2; D unresolved. The CDR3 spans 14 residues. Germline CDR1 and CDR2: SGHRS and YFSETQ. Trimming shortened V by 0 bases and J by 2 bases, and 8 bases separated the two germline ends. The CDR3 here is CASSLAPANYGYTF. CDR3 nucleotides: TGCGCCAGCAGCTTGGCCCCAGCGAACTATGGCTACACCTTC.

The chain has TRBV6-5 and TRBJ2-5; 8 nucleotides line up with TRBD1. The CDR3 spans 13 residues. Germline V lookup: CDR1 MNHEY, CDR2 SVGAGI. With 10 bases clipped from V and 6 bases from J, the junction kept 10 bases outside the gene matches. This CDR3 is CAIIQGGLQTQYF. The CDR3 DNA is TGTGCCATCATACAGGGGGGTCTGCAGACCCAGTACTTC.

The chain is built from TRBV4-2 and TRBJ2-7; D is unresolved. Germline V lookup: CDR1 LGHNA, CDR2 YNFKEQ. CDR3 length: 15 residues. V was pared by 0 bases and J by 2 bases, with 11 bases between. CDR3 protein: CASSQDHQRTYEQYF. The CDR3, as DNA: TGTGCCAGCAGCCAAGATCACCAGAGGACCTACGAGCAGTACTTC.

This clone has more than one count but fewer than ten. The rearrangement joins TRBV18 to TRBJ2-5; TRBD1 agrees at 9 bases. The trim removed 3 bases at V and 1 base at J, leaving 6 bases unmatched. This CDR3 comprises 16 residues. Germline values: CDR1 KGHSH, CDR2 LQKENI. The CDR3 nucleotides are TGTGCCAGCTCACCGAGAGAGACAGGGGGCCAAGAGACCCAGTACTTC. Amino acids: CASSPRETGGQETQYF.

The J gene is TRBJ1-5, the V gene TRBV10-3; 7 bases map to TRBD1. J was trimmed by 1 base and V by 11 bases; bases with no gene match: 2. Looked up from germline, CDR1 is ENHRY and CDR2 is SYGVKD. This CDR3 comprises 12 residues. CDR3 coding DNA: TGTGCCGCGGGACAGAGCAATCAGCCCCAGCATTTT. Translation gives CAAGQSNQPQHF.

The genes are TRBV11-3 and TRBJ1-3; a possible D gene is TRBD1 (5 bases). Between the trimmed V and J ends, which lost 7 bases and 4 bases, there was a span of 14 bases. Germline CDR1 is SGHNT and CDR2 is YENEEA. This CDR3 has 14 residues. CDR3 in DNA: TGTGCCAGCACCCTGGCCGGGGGAGGAAACACCATATATTTT. It encodes CASTLAGGGNTIYF. The variable domain in full, completed from reference TRBV11-3 and TRBJ1-3, reads EAGVVQSPRYKIIEKKQPVAFWCNPISGHNTLYWYLQNLGQGPELLIRYENEEAVDDSQLPKDRFSAERLKGVDSTLKIQPAELGDSAVYLCASTLAGGGNTIYFGEGSWLTVV.

V and J are TRBV11-2 and TRBJ1-1, with 12 nucleotides matching TRBD1. The CDR3 extends over 15 amino acids. CDR1 is SGHAT, CDR2 FQNNGV, per germline. Trimming cost V 2 bases and J 7 bases; bases outside gene matches: 5. The CDR3: CASSLPGTGGREAFF. The DNA of the CDR3 is TGTGCCAGCAGCTTACCAGGGACAGGGGGCCGTGAAGCTTTCTTT.

This chain connects TRBV11-2 to TRBJ2-2; TRBD2 aligns across 8 bases. The CDR3 runs 16 residues. With 1 base clipped from V and 0 bases from J, the junction kept 1 base outside the gene matches. Germline V gene data show CDR1 as SGHAT and CDR2 as FQNNGV. The CDR3 protein is CASSLVLAANTGELFF. CDR3 bases: TGTGCCAGCAGCTTAGTACTAGCGGCGAACACCGGGGAGCTGTTTTTT.

This clone was seen a single time. One end of the junction is discordant with germline, which a read error may explain. The V gene is TRBV6-1, the J gene TRBJ2-2; D perhaps matches TRBD2 (6 bases). The length of the CDR3 is 15 residues. Germline-derived CDR1 and CDR2 are MNHNS and SASEGT. CDR3 sequence (DNA): TGTGCCAGCGGTGACCGGGAGTATCCGACCGGGGAGCTGTTTTTT. Its protein is CASGDREYPTGELFF.

V usage is TRBV6-2 or TRBV6-3 and J usage is TRBJ1-5; a possible D gene is TRBD1 (6 bases). V was pared by 4 bases and J by 2 bases, with 18 bases between. The CDR3 runs to 17 residues. Germline V gene sequence: CDR1 MNHEY, CDR2 SVGEGT. CDR3 nucleotides: TGTGCCAGCAGTTTTATAGACAGGATCCGAGGCAATCAGCCCCAGCATTTT. The encoded protein is CASSFIDRIRGNQPQHF.

This chain connects TRBV7-8 to TRBJ2-5, with 14 nucleotides matching TRBD2. CDR1 SGHVS and CDR2 FQNEAQ come from the germline V gene. The V segment lost 5 bases and the J segment 4 bases; nucleotides outside the gene matches: 9. The CDR3 covers 17 residues. CDR3 coding DNA: TGTGCCAGCAGCCTTAGGACTAGCGGGGGGCGGGGAGAGACCCAGTACTTC. Its translation is CASSLRTSGGRGETQYF.

The chain joins TRBV5-6 to TRBJ2-5; the D is unclear. Germline CDR1 and CDR2: SGHDT and YYEEEE. The CDR3 contains 15 residues. Trimming removed 0 bases at V and 5 bases at J, with 14 bases between. CDR3 nucleotide sequence: TGTGCCAGCAGCTTGGCCGCTGGTTTCGGGGAGACCCAGTACTTC. It yields the protein CASSLAAGFGETQYF. Full variable domain (rest looked up from reference TRBV5-6 and TRBJ2-5): DAGVTQSPTHLIKTRGQQVTLRCSPKSGHDTVSWYQQALGQGPQFIFQYYEEEERQRGNFPDRFSGHQFPNYSSELNVNALLLGDSALYLCASSLAAGFGETQYFGPGTRLLVL.

The rearrangement joins TRBV5-6 to TRBJ1-1; TRBD1 aligns across 10 bases. From germline, CDR1 is SGHDT and CDR2 YYEEEE. CDR3 length: 15 amino acids. After removal of 1 base from V and 3 bases from J, the junction contained 3 bases not matched to a gene. DNA of the CDR3: TGTGCCAGCAGCTTGTTGGACAGGGGGGACACTGAAGCTTTCTTT. Its protein is CASSLLDRGDTEAFF.

For this clone: Different DNA sequences within this sample yield the same CDR3. The chain links TRBV3-1 (or the pseudogene TRBV3-2) to TRBJ2-2; D unclear. CDR1 is LGHDT, CDR2 YNNKEL, per germline (reference sequence). V was trimmed by 1 base and J by 7 bases, leaving 7 bases between them. This CDR3 comprises 13 residues. This chain's CDR3 is CASSQVRGGELFF. CDR3 bases: TGTGCCAGCAGCCAAGTGCGTGGCGGGGAGCTGTTTTTT.

V is TRBV6-4 and J is TRBJ2-7, with 9 positions matching TRBD1. In germline, CDR1 is MRHNA, CDR2 SNTAGT. The V and J ends lost 6 bases and 5 bases, in that order; junction bases with no gene match: 11. The CDR3 sequence is 15 residues long. The CDR3 region is CASRLRDRESDEQYF. The CDR3 DNA reads TGTGCCAGCAGACTCCGGGACAGGGAATCGGACGAGCAGTACTTC.

This chain joins TRBV5-8 and TRBJ1-4, with D possibly TRBD1 on 6 matching bases. The CDR3 has 15 residues. Germline V gene data show CDR1 as SGHTS and CDR2 as YDEGEE. The V gene lost 1 base and the J gene lost 3 bases, with 10 bases spanning the gap. CDR3 sequence: CASSLTGLSNEKLFF. CDR3 coding DNA: TGTGCCAGCAGCTTGACAGGGCTTTCTAATGAAAAACTGTTTTTT.

The chain combines TRBV5-6 with TRBJ2-7, with TRBD2 identical over 10 bases. Losses at the gene ends were 2 bases for V and 0 bases for J; bases not matched to a gene: 5. Germline assignment: CDR1 SGHDT and CDR2 YYEEEE. This CDR3 contains 16 residues. The chain's CDR3 is CASSLLSGRSSYEQYF. Here the CDR3 DNA reads TGTGCCAGCAGCTTACTTAGCGGGAGGTCCTCCTACGAGCAGTACTTC. The whole variable domain, filled in from reference TRBV5-6 and TRBJ2-7, reads DAGVTQSPTHLIKTRGQQVTLRCSPKSGHDTVSWYQQALGQGPQFIFQYYEEEERQRGNFPDRFSGHQFPNYSSELNVNALLLGDSALYLCASSLLSGRSSYEQYFGPGTRLTVT.

The chain recombines TRBV27 with TRBJ2-1; 7 nucleotides line up with TRBD2. The trim removed 10 bases at V and 10 bases at J, leaving 16 bases unmatched. This CDR3 is built from 14 residues. CDR1 and CDR2 (germline): MNHEY, SMNVEV (reference sequence). CDR3 in DNA: TGTGCCACGGGTCGGGGGGATGGAACTCGGGAGCAGTTCTTC. This codes for CATGRGDGTREQFF.

V gene TRBV19 combines with J gene TRBJ1-6; D is perhaps TRBD1 (6 bases). The V end lost 3 bases, the J end lost 9 bases, and 24 bases lay between the germline ends. This CDR3 is built from 18 residues. Germline V gene sequence: CDR1 LNHDA, CDR2 SQIVND (reference sequence). CDR3 loop: CASSIGPGGVTGGSPLHF. CDR3 sequence (DNA): TGTGCCAGTAGTATCGGTCCGGGTGGGGTGACAGGTGGTTCACCCCTCCACTTT.

CDR3 nucleotide sequence: TGTGCCATCAGTGAGTCGACATGGAGACTAGCGGGGCGAGCGGGTTACAATGAGCAGTTCTTC. Amino acid sequence: CAISESTWRLAGRAGYNEQFF. This chain joins TRBV10-3 and TRBJ2-1; TRBD2 matches at 11 bases. CDR1 is ENHRY and CDR2 is SYGVKD in the germline V gene. This CDR3 contains 21 residues. V was clipped by 0 bases and J by 4 bases; unmatched bases: 17.

The V call is TRBV5-1, the J call TRBJ2-1; 7 bases map to TRBD1. Germline loops: CDR1 SGHRS, CDR2 YFSETQ. V dropped 0 bases and J dropped 4; count of bases not matched to a gene: 7. CDR3 length equals 16 residues. The CDR3 here is CASSLDGRQGYNEQFF. CDR3 DNA: TGCGCCAGCAGCTTGGATGGCCGACAGGGATACAATGAGCAGTTCTTC.

This chain joins TRBV7-3 and TRBJ2-5; D not resolved. This CDR3 comprises 13 residues. V was clipped by 3 bases and J by 6 bases, with 11 bases between them. Germline loops: CDR1 SGHTA, CDR2 FQGTGA. The CDR3 reads CASSLESAQTQYF. CDR3 bases: TGTGCCAGCAGCTTGGAAAGCGCACAGACCCAGTACTTC. The variable domain in full, completed from reference TRBV7-3 and TRBJ2-5, reads GAGVSQTPSNKVTEKGKYVELRCDPISGHTALYWYRQSLGQGPEFLIYFQGTGAADDSGLPNDRFFAVRPEGSVSTLKIQRTERGDSAVYLCASSLESAQTQYFGPGTRLLVL.